Described below is a single T cell receptor beta chain sequence and its context. The ends were cut back, 4 bases at V and 1 base at J, with 6 bases in the middle. The CDR3 has 13 amino acids. Per the germline V gene, CDR1 is MNHNS and CDR2 is SASEGT. The data are from a study of technical replicates of blood from a handful of donors. Here immunoSEQ multiplex PCR was the method, and the copy in TCRdb shows in-frame clones only, minus some. The sample yields over 70,000 clones, 85% to 95% seen once. Sequenced sample: T cells isolated from PBMCs. This chain joins TRBV6-1 and TRBJ2-3; no definite D call. The clonotype was recovered from a human donor in good health. CDR3 loop: CASSGTRTDTQYF. The CDR3 DNA sequence: TGTGCCAGCAGTGGAACACGCACAGATACGCAGTATTTT.